The 25 T cell receptor beta chains reported below all come from one sample, sequenced in a study of graft-versus-host responses after intestinal transplantation. Antigen specificity for these receptors is unknown. Sequencing was performed with immunoSEQ multiplex PCR; in TCRdb, only in-frame clones are kept and a portion is missing. The sample lists just over 85,000 clones, roughly 90% occurring once. The sequenced sample was unstimulated CD8+ T cells sorted from spleen or lymph node cells, obtained before transplant. Source of these receptors: a human donor who was the organ donor for an intestinal transplant.

The CDR3 nucleotides are TGTGCCAGCTCACTACCTCAGCGGGGGCGGCACGAGCAGTACTTC. Translation gives CASSLPQRGRHEQYF. The V call is TRBV18, the J call TRBJ2-7; TRBD2 aligns across 8 bases. This CDR3 has 15 residues. V shed 4 bases and J 5 bases; nucleotides not matched to a gene: 10. The germline CDR1 and CDR2 sequences are KGHSH and LQKENI.

The genes are TRBV2 and TRBJ2-7; a weak D match, TRBD1 (5 bases). V was trimmed by 4 bases and J by 0 bases, leaving 16 bases between them. The CDR3 runs to 16 residues. Germline CDR1 reads SNHLY; CDR2 reads FYNNEI. Written as DNA, the CDR3 is TGTGCCAGCAGTGGCACGAGACAGTCTTCCTCCTACGAGCAGTACTTC. It is translated as CASSGTRQSSSYEQYF.

The chain employs TRBV11-2 and TRBJ2-7; D is perhaps TRBD1 (6 bases). The CDR3 extends over 12 amino acids. V lost 5 bases and J 5 bases, leaving 10 bases between the germline ends. In germline, CDR1 is SGHAT, CDR2 FQNNGV. CDR3 residues: CASSPGVHEQYF. CDR3 nucleotide sequence: TGTGCCAGCAGCCCAGGGGTCCACGAGCAGTACTTC. Filled out from reference TRBV11-2 and TRBJ2-7, the complete variable domain reads EAGVAQSPRYKIIEKRQSVAFWCNPISGHATLYWYQQILGQGPKLLIQFQNNGVVDDSQLPKDRFSAERLKGVDSTLKIQPAKLEDSAVYLCASSPGVHEQYFGPGTRLTVT.

The J gene is TRBJ2-2, the V gene TRBV4-3, with TRBD2 matching 8 bases. CDR3 size: 15 residues. CDR1 and CDR2 (germline): LGHNA, YSLEER. Trimming took 3 bases from V and 4 from J; bases not matched to a gene: 4. The CDR3 reads CASSQNGGGTGELFF. In nucleotides, the CDR3 is TGCGCCAGCAGCCAGAACGGGGGGGGCACCGGGGAGCTGTTTTTT.

The rearrangement links TRBV4-1 to TRBJ2-5, with 7 nucleotides matching TRBD1. Germline CDR1 MGHRA, CDR2 YSYEKL. The CDR3 sequence is 15 residues long. The junction had 3 bases not matched to a gene; V was cut back by 0 bases and J by 2 bases. The CDR3 here is CASSQEWDSQETQYF. The CDR3 DNA sequence: TGCGCCAGCAGCCAAGAATGGGACAGTCAAGAGACCCAGTACTTC.

The rearrangement joins TRBV2 to TRBJ2-3; 8 bases are a match to TRBD1. The J segment lost 3 bases and the V segment lost 11 bases, leaving 7 bases of the junction unmatched. CDR3 size: 13 residues. In germline, CDR1 is SNHLY, CDR2 FYNNEI. DNA for the CDR3: TGTGCCGACAGGGGAACAGGGACAGATACGCAGTATTTT. It specifies CADRGTGTDTQYF.

The rearrangement joins TRBV18 to TRBJ2-5, with D possibly matching TRBD1 (6 bases). With 6 bases removed from V and 1 base from J, the gap between germline ends came to 18 bases. The CDR3 extends over 16 amino acids. Germline CDR1 and CDR2: KGHSH and LQKENI. Here the CDR3 reads CASSSDRRATQETQYF. The CDR3 coding sequence is TGTGCCAGCTCCTCGGACAGACGGGCAACCCAAGAGACCCAGTACTTC.

This chain links TRBV7-3 with TRBJ2-5; 9 bases align to TRBD2. The germline V gene has CDR1 SGHTA and CDR2 FQGTGA. V lost 7 bases, J lost 3 bases, and 3 bases stayed unmatched. This CDR3 spans 13 amino acids. CDR3 DNA: TGTGCCAGCAAAGCTAGCGGGGAAGAGACCCAGTACTTC. Translated: CASKASGEETQYF.

The chain is built from TRBV18 and TRBJ1-4; a weak D match, TRBD1 (5 bases). CDR1 and CDR2 from the germline V gene are KGHSH and LQKENI. Trimming pared 0 bases from V and 5 bases from J, leaving 16 bases between. This CDR3 is 17 amino acids long. In DNA form, the CDR3 reads TGTGCCAGCTCACCACCGTTTTCAGGGTTGGGGAATGAAAAACTGTTTTTT. It encodes CASSPPFSGLGNEKLFF.

The V gene is TRBV7-6, the J gene TRBJ1-2; TRBD1 matches at 7 bases. Germline V gene lookup returns CDR1 SGHVS and CDR2 FNYEAQ. J gave up 4 bases and V 5 bases, and 7 bases lay outside the gene matches. This CDR3 is 14 amino acids long. As DNA, the CDR3 is TGTGCCAGCAGCGACCGGGACAGATCCTATGGCTACACCTTC. Its protein is CASSDRDRSYGYTF.

This CDR3 is CASSYSGGYTEAFF. In DNA form, the CDR3 reads TGTGCCAGCAGTTATTCAGGGGGTTACACTGAAGCTTTCTTT. This rearrangement joins TRBV6-5 to TRBJ1-1, with TRBD1 matching over 7 bases. The germline V gene has CDR1 MNHEY and CDR2 SVGAGI. The V gene end was trimmed by 3 bases and the J gene end by 3 bases; junction bases not matched to a gene: 4. This CDR3 is built from 14 residues.

The rearrangement joins TRBV9 to TRBJ2-1; maybe TRBD1 (6 bases). This CDR3 contains 13 residues. Germline V gene sequence: CDR1 SGDLS, CDR2 YYNGEE. V gave up 6 bases and J gave up 7 bases, with 14 bases separating them. The CDR3 protein is CASKASQGNEQFF. CDR3 DNA: TGTGCCAGCAAAGCTTCCCAGGGGAATGAGCAGTTCTTC.

CDR3 sequence: CAWSAVPGGGVGETQYF. Here the CDR3 DNA reads TGTGCCTGGAGTGCAGTTCCGGGAGGCGGCGTGGGGGAGACCCAGTACTTC. The rearrangement links TRBV30 to TRBJ2-5; 7 bases are a match to TRBD2. The CDR3 runs to 17 residues. Germline V gene lookup returns CDR1 GTSNPN and CDR2 SVGIG (reference sequence). Unmatched junction bases numbered 16, after V lost 1 base and J lost 5 bases.

The chain employs TRBV5-1 and TRBJ2-3; 7 nucleotides line up with TRBD1. Trimming at V came to 0 bases and at J to 0 bases, leaving 10 bases not matched to a gene. Germline V CDR1 and CDR2: SGHRS, YFSETQ. The CDR3 covers 18 residues. CDR3 sequence: CASSLERGPKSSTDTQYF. The CDR3 DNA follows: TGCGCCAGCAGCTTGGAGAGGGGGCCGAAATCTAGCACAGATACGCAGTATTTT.

The CDR3 sequence is CASSPRLAGGNEQFF. In DNA, the CDR3 is TGTGCCAGCAGCCCTAGACTAGCGGGGGGGAATGAGCAGTTCTTC. The rearrangement joins TRBV4-2 to TRBJ2-1, with 14 bases identical to TRBD2. V gave up 4 bases and J gave up 7 bases; unmatched junction bases: 3. The CDR3 is 15 amino acids. Germline loops: CDR1 LGHNA, CDR2 YNFKEQ.

The chain combines TRBV7-9 with TRBJ2-1, with D tentatively TRBD2 (7 bases). The V end was cut by 5 bases, the J end by 9 bases, with 17 bases between. The CDR3 loop spans 14 amino acids. The germline gives CDR1 SEHNR, CDR2 FQNEAQ (reference sequence). This chain's CDR3 is CASSPPGRGIEQFF. DNA for the CDR3: TGTGCCAGCAGCCCCCCAGGGAGGGGGATTGAGCAGTTCTTC.

This chain connects TRBV29-1 to TRBJ2-1; D is uncertain. Germline V gene sequence: CDR1 SQVTM, CDR2 ANQGSEA. Deletions cut 0 bases from V and 8 bases from J, with 8 bases between. The CDR3 extends over 12 amino acids. The CDR3 nucleotides read TGCAGCGTTGAAGATCGAGCCTATGAGCAGTTCTTC. Protein: CSVEDRAYEQFF.

The chain joins TRBV7-3 to TRBJ1-1; possible D gene TRBD1, 6 bases. V lost 4 bases and J 4 bases, leaving 13 bases between the germline ends. CDR3 size: 14 residues. Germline V gene sequence: CDR1 SGHTA, CDR2 FQGTGA. The CDR3 here is CASSSGGAGTEAFF. In DNA form, the CDR3 reads TGTGCCAGCAGCTCCGGGGGGGCGGGCACTGAAGCTTTCTTT.

The chain joins TRBV4-2 to TRBJ1-1; no firm D call. V lost 4 bases and J 1 base, leaving 10 bases between the germline ends. Germline V gene lookup returns CDR1 LGHNA and CDR2 YNFKEQ. The CDR3 has 14 amino acids. This CDR3 reads CASSLSFGNTEAFF. The DNA of the CDR3 is TGTGCCAGCAGCCTGAGCTTCGGGAACACTGAAGCTTTCTTT.

The J gene is TRBJ2-2, the V gene TRBV7-2, with D perhaps matching TRBD2 (6 bases). V shed 5 bases and J shed 2 bases, with 9 bases lying between them. Germline loops: CDR1 SGHTA, CDR2 FQGNSA. CDR3 length equals 14 residues. CDR3 loop: CASSGLPNTGELFF. The DNA for the CDR3 is TGTGCCAGCAGCGGACTACCCAACACCGGGGAGCTGTTTTTT. Together with reference TRBV7-2 and TRBJ2-2, the CDR3 gives the full variable domain: GAGVSQSPSNKVTEKGKDVELRCDPISGHTALYWYRQSLGQGLEFLIYFQGNSAPDKSGLPSDRFSAERTGGSVSTLTIQRTQQEDSAVYLCASSGLPNTGELFFGEGSRLTVL.

The rearrangement uses TRBV9 and TRBJ2-1, with 9 nucleotides matching TRBD2. With 4 bases clipped from V and 7 bases from J, the junction kept 9 bases outside the gene matches. The germline V gene has CDR1 SGDLS and CDR2 YYNGEE. This CDR3 comprises 15 residues. The CDR3 reads CASSYGGSGGNEQFF. In DNA form, the CDR3 reads TGTGCCAGCAGCTATGGGGGTAGCGGGGGAAATGAGCAGTTCTTC.

This chain joins TRBV29-1 and TRBJ1-2; the match to TRBD1 covers 7 bases. In germline, CDR1 is SQVTM, CDR2 ANQGSEA. Trimming at V came to 3 bases and at J to 3 bases, leaving 1 base not matched to a gene. The CDR3 covers 12 residues. The CDR3 is CSVDRGDYGYTF. CDR3 nucleotide sequence: TGCAGCGTTGACAGGGGGGACTATGGCTACACCTTC.

The V and J genes are TRBV11-2 and TRBJ2-7; the match to TRBD2 covers 10 bases. The germline V gene has CDR1 SGHAT and CDR2 FQNNGV. V gave up 4 bases and J gave up 6 bases; unmatched junction bases: 6. The CDR3 extends over 14 amino acids. Written as DNA, the CDR3 is TGTGCCAGCAGCTCGACTAGCGGGTCGGGCGAGCAGTACTTC. Translation gives CASSSTSGSGEQYF. The full variable domain, rest sourced from reference TRBV11-2 and TRBJ2-7, is EAGVAQSPRYKIIEKRQSVAFWCNPISGHATLYWYQQILGQGPKLLIQFQNNGVVDDSQLPKDRFSAERLKGVDSTLKIQPAKLEDSAVYLCASSSTSGSGEQYFGPGTRLTVT.

J is TRBJ2-1 and V is TRBV7-9; 7 bases are shared with TRBD1. The germline CDR1 and CDR2 sequences are SEHNR and FQNEAQ (reference sequence). J gave up 8 bases and V 8 bases, and 6 bases lay outside the gene matches. The length of the CDR3 is 12 residues. As DNA, the CDR3 is TGTGCCAGCTGGACAGGTGGGGATGAGCAGTTCTTC. Translating gives CASWTGGDEQFF.

The V call is TRBV9, the J call TRBJ2-1; tentatively, D is TRBD2 (5 bases). CDR1 and CDR2 from the germline V gene are SGDLS and YYNGEE. This CDR3 has 15 residues. Between the trimmed V and J ends, which lost 0 bases and 3 bases, there was a span of 10 bases. CDR3 in amino acids: CASSVVGLNYNEQFF. DNA for the CDR3: TGTGCCAGCAGCGTAGTTGGACTTAACTACAATGAGCAGTTCTTC.